This T cell receptor beta chain is drawn from a study of cytomegalovirus exposure and HLA in healthy donors. As for the study in general: HLA-typed donors contributed about 85 million unique TCRs, which were held in an early data release. Overall study findings and caveats: Some V segments could not be told apart, so they were left out, TRBV6-2 and TRBV6-3 among them. With further analysis later on, most CMV-associated TCR beta chains appeared HLA-restricted. The authors later linked a missense DCLRE1C variant to TCR beta V- and J-gene trimming.

60 Vbeta and 13 Jbeta primers were used in PCR. Generated by immunoSEQ multiplex PCR, the TCRdb table keeps only in-frame clones and is missing some. The sample carries approximately 120,000 clones, around 76% recorded once. Comment on this clone: Its antigen is unknown.

Between the trimmed V and J ends, which lost 2 bases and 4 bases, there was a span of 15 bases. The germline V gene encodes CDR1 MNHNS and CDR2 SASEGT. The length of the CDR3 is 16 residues. The sample was PBMCs. The sequence came from a woman between 55 and 75 years old in good health and CMV-seropositive. The chain links TRBV6-1 to TRBJ1-5; possibly TRBD1 for D (6 bases). CDR3 sequence (DNA): TGTGCCAGCAGTGAACTCACAGGGCCCCGGAATCAGCCCCAGCATTTT. Translating it yields CASSELTGPRNQPQHF.